The 5 T cell receptor beta chains below all came from one sample that was sequenced in a study of T-cell reconstitution after alpha-beta-depleted transplantation in children. During its preparation, the TCRbeta library received unique molecular identifiers. TCRdb re-analysed the PCR reads in MiXCR, keeping a single row per CDR3 protein. Of roughly 790,000 distinct CDR3 sequences listed, approximately 15% are singletons. The specimen was PBMCs, mostly from graft donor cells, collected 360 days after TCRalphabeta/CD19-depleted stem cell transplant. Source of these receptors: a male patient under 18 who had a stem cell transplant for acute lymphoblastic leukemia, so the T cells may come from the graft donor.

The V call is TRBV15, the J call TRBJ1-2, with D possibly being TRBD1 (5 bases). Per the germline V gene, CDR1 is LNHNV and CDR2 is YYDKDF (reference sequence). The CDR3 sequence is 15 residues long. The V end was cut by 1 base, the J end by 6 bases, with 15 bases between. CDR3 DNA: TGTGCCACCAGCAGAGCCAACGCAGGGTTCGATGGCTACACCTTC. Translated, it gives CATSRANAGFDGYTF.

This clonotype was found a few times. The rearrangement joins TRBV5-5 to TRBJ2-1; D unresolved. The CDR3 is 15 amino acids. V lost 2 bases, J lost 1 base, and 10 bases lay in between. The germline V gene encodes CDR1 SGHKS and CDR2 YYEKEE (reference sequence). The CDR3 loop reads CASSFRLFSYNEQFF. The CDR3 bases are TGTGCCAGCAGCTTCCGACTTTTTTCCTACAATGAGCAGTTCTTC.

The rearrangement uses TRBV3-1 and TRBJ2-1; 7 nucleotides agree with TRBD1. The germline gives CDR1 LGHDT, CDR2 YNNKEL (reference sequence). After removal of 1 base from V and 15 bases from J, the junction contained 9 bases not matched to a gene. This CDR3 is 13 amino acids long. CDR3: CASSQGRMTGLFF. The DNA for the CDR3 is TGTGCCAGCAGCCAAGGAAGGATGACAGGGCTGTTCTTC.

This clonotype was seen more than once but under ten times. The chain uses TRBV5-1 and TRBJ2-4; D perhaps matches TRBD1 (5 bases). The V gene lost 5 bases and the J gene lost 7 bases, with 13 bases spanning the gap. Germline V gene lookup returns CDR1 SGHRS and CDR2 YFSETQ. This CDR3 is 13 amino acids long. In DNA, the CDR3 is TGCGCCAGCAGACCCAATGGACACAACATTCAGTACTTC. Translation: CASRPNGHNIQYF.

V and J are TRBV7-8 and TRBJ1-3; the D is unclear. The CDR3 runs to 14 residues. In germline, CDR1 is SGHVS, CDR2 FQNEAQ. Deletions cut 0 bases from V and 2 bases from J, with 5 bases between. The CDR3, as DNA: TGTGCCAGCAGCTTAGCTATCGCTGGAAACACCATATATTTT. It translates to CASSLAIAGNTIYF.